Shown below are 10 T cell receptor beta chains from a single sample sequenced in a study of CD8 T cells in Susac syndrome. Roughly 0.45 to 1 ug RNA was reverse transcribed with random hexamers. Using its own MiXCR run on the immunoSEQ multiplex PCR reads, TCRdb lists one record per CDR3 protein. The repertoire has about 140,000 distinct CDR3 sequences, approximately 95% of them found once; the top ten carry 0.11%. The sequencing input was CD4+ T cells from PBMCs. The source is a human donor with multiple sclerosis.

The chain links TRBV27 to TRBJ1-1; 7 nucleotides match TRBD1. From germline, CDR1 is MNHEY and CDR2 SMNVEV (reference sequence). The ends lost 4 bases at V and 7 bases at J; junction bases unmatched: 6. The length of the CDR3 is 13 residues. The CDR3 sequence: CASSSGGKYEAFF. DNA for the CDR3: TGTGCCAGCAGTTCAGGGGGGAAATATGAAGCTTTCTTT.

The gene calls are TRBV2 and TRBJ1-2; the D is unclear. The CDR3 totals 14 residues. The germline V and J ends were trimmed by 5 bases and 4 bases, with 14 bases remaining between them. Germline loops: CDR1 SNHLY, CDR2 FYNNEI. The CDR3 DNA reads as TGTGCCAGCAGTAACCGCCGGGATTCCTATGGCTACACCTTC. This translates into CASSNRRDSYGYTF. The entire variable domain, with the rest obtained from reference TRBV2 and TRBJ1-2, is as follows: EPEVTQTPSHQVTQMGQEVILRCVPISNHLYFYWYRQILGQKVEFLVSFYNNEISEKSEIFDDQFSVERPDGSNFTLKIRSTKLEDSAMYFCASSNRRDSYGYTFGSGTRLTVV.

V is TRBV12-3 or TRBV12-4 and J is TRBJ2-7, with D possibly matching TRBD1 (6 bases). This CDR3 is built from 14 residues. Trimming cost V 4 bases and J 5 bases, with 15 bases left between them. CDR3 sequence (DNA): TGTGCCAGCAGTTACCGGGACACCGTCCACGAGCAGTACTTC. It is translated as CASSYRDTVHEQYF.

The chain is built from TRBV7-8 and TRBJ2-5; D possibly matches TRBD1 or TRBD2 (6 bases each). Germline V gene data show CDR1 as SGHVS and CDR2 as FQNEAQ. This CDR3 contains 15 residues. V lost 5 bases and J lost 2, with 15 bases in between. The DNA of the CDR3 is TGTGCCAGCAGCAGTACCAGGGGAGGTCAAGAGACCCAGTACTTC. Protein: CASSSTRGGQETQYF.

The chain has TRBV12-3 or TRBV12-4 and TRBJ2-3; D is unclear. The CDR3 length is 11 residues. The germline V and J ends were trimmed by 5 bases and 8 bases, with 8 bases remaining between them. The CDR3 protein is CASSESGTQYF. The CDR3 nucleotides read TGTGCCAGCAGTGAATCCGGTACGCAGTATTTT.

This rearrangement joins TRBV7-6 to TRBJ1-3; D remains unclear. The CDR3 spans 13 residues. CDR1 is SGHVS, CDR2 FNYEAQ, per germline. The V end lost 4 bases, the J end lost 4 bases, and 8 bases lay between the germline ends. CDR3 protein: CASSSSRGNTIYF. The CDR3 DNA is TGTGCCAGCAGCTCTTCGCGCGGAAACACCATATATTTT.

The chain employs TRBV29-1 and TRBJ1-1; TRBD1 matches at 7 bases. J gave up 7 bases and V 5 bases, and 13 bases lay outside the gene matches. The CDR3 extends over 14 amino acids. From germline, CDR1 is SQVTM and CDR2 ANQGSEA. The DNA of the CDR3 is TGCAGCGTTCAGACAGGGATCGGGGCTGGTGAAGCTTTCTTT. Residues: CSVQTGIGAGEAFF.

This rearrangement joins TRBV29-1 to TRBJ2-3, with TRBD2 as a possible D gene (7 bases). V was trimmed by 2 bases and J by 11 bases, leaving 11 bases between them. The CDR3 extends over 11 amino acids. CDR1 and CDR2 (germline): SQVTM, ANQGSEA. Written as DNA, the CDR3 is TGCAGCGTTGAACCGGGGGGCGTGCAGTATTTT. It specifies CSVEPGGVQYF.

The V and J genes are TRBV5-4 and TRBJ2-3; possible D gene TRBD1, 5 bases. Trimming shortened V by 6 bases and J by 3 bases, and 17 bases separated the two germline ends. This CDR3 has 15 amino acids. CDR1 is SGHNT and CDR2 is YYREEE in the germline V gene (reference sequence). The CDR3 DNA reads TGTGCCAGCACCCCTAGGCAGGGAAGTACAGATACGCAGTATTTT. It is translated as CASTPRQGSTDTQYF.

This sequence joins TRBV20-1 and TRBJ2-6, with D tentatively TRBD2 (6 bases). V gave up 6 bases and J gave up 2 bases, with 14 bases separating them. This CDR3 spans 15 amino acids. Germline values: CDR1 DFQATT, CDR2 SNEGSKA (reference sequence). This CDR3 is CSAPGTLAGANVLTF. The CDR3 nucleotides are TGCAGTGCCCCCGGGACTCTCGCTGGGGCCAACGTCCTGACTTTC.